A single sample gave rise to the 26 T cell receptor beta chains below, sequenced in a study of PD-1 blockade in classical Hodgkin lymphoma. Generated by immunoSEQ multiplex PCR, the TCRdb table keeps only in-frame clones and is missing some. The sample yields 57,000 or so clones, about 91% seen once. Each patient experienced a relapse that followed autologous stem cell transplantation, and brentuximab vedotin exposure varied. Sequencing was performed on peripheral blood mononuclear cells (PBMCs), taken at baseline. The source is a human donor with classical Hodgkin lymphoma.

CDR3: CASSQEFGLAGAYQETQYF. CDR3 coding DNA: TGTGCCAGCAGCCAAGAATTCGGGCTAGCGGGGGCCTACCAAGAGACCCAGTACTTC. This chain joins TRBV4-2 and TRBJ2-5; 10 bases line up with TRBD2. The CDR3 runs to 19 residues. Trimming took 0 bases from V and 0 from J; bases not matched to a gene: 10. Looked up from germline, CDR1 is LGHNA and CDR2 is YNFKEQ.

The chain combines TRBV6-4 with TRBJ1-5; D ambiguous. The CDR3 runs to 13 residues. From germline, CDR1 is MRHNA and CDR2 SNTAGT. Trimming stripped 3 bases from V and 2 bases from J, with 5 bases between. CDR3 nucleotides: TGTGCCAGCAGTGAAAAGGGCAATCAGCCCCAGCATTTT. It encodes CASSEKGNQPQHF.

The CDR3 loop is CASSMQGAGNTIYF. For the CDR3, the DNA is TGTGCCAGCAGTATGCAGGGTGCCGGAAACACCATATATTTT. The rearrangement uses TRBV27 and TRBJ1-3; TRBD1 is a possible D gene (5 bases). This CDR3 has 14 amino acids. CDR1 and CDR2 from the germline V gene are MNHEY and SMNVEV (reference sequence). Deletions cut 5 bases from V and 4 bases from J, with 12 bases between.

CDR3 DNA sequence: TGTGCCAGCAGCCCGACCTTACGGGACACTGAAGCTTTCTTT. Translating gives CASSPTLRDTEAFF. The V call is TRBV14, the J call TRBJ1-1; D is uncertain. This CDR3 contains 14 residues. The germline V gene encodes CDR1 SGHDN and CDR2 FVKESK. Trimming stripped 4 bases from V and 3 bases from J, with 12 bases between.

The chain couples TRBV5-6 to TRBJ2-7; 7 bases fit TRBD2. Germline CDR1 is SGHDT and CDR2 is YYEEEE. The CDR3 covers 15 residues. J gave up 5 bases and V 4 bases, and 12 bases lay outside the gene matches. In DNA form, the CDR3 reads TGTGCCAGCAGCGGGGGGGACGGTGTCATCCACGAGCAGTACTTC. It is translated as CASSGGDGVIHEQYF.

This clone appeared once. V gene TRBV7-9 combines with J gene TRBJ1-1; D unclear. CDR1 and CDR2 from the germline V gene are SEHNR and FQNEAQ (reference sequence). The V end was cut by 5 bases, the J end by 3 bases, with 10 bases between. CDR3 length: 13 amino acids. This chain's CDR3 is CASSLKADTEAFF. The CDR3 DNA follows: TGTGCCAGCAGCCTCAAGGCCGACACTGAAGCTTTCTTT.

V is TRBV11-1 and J is TRBJ2-2; D gene uncertain. Germline CDR1 SGHAT, CDR2 FQDESV (reference sequence). This CDR3 has 12 residues. V gave up 3 bases and J gave up 6 bases, with 5 bases separating them. This chain's CDR3 is CASSLLAGELFF. CDR3 bases: TGTGCCAGCAGCTTGCTCGCCGGGGAGCTGTTTTTT.

V gene TRBV7-6 combines with J gene TRBJ2-5; no clear D. The CDR3 has 13 residues. Germline CDR1 reads SGHVS; CDR2 reads FNYEAQ. Trimming removed 1 base from V and 5 bases from J, with 8 bases in between. CDR3 nucleotide sequence: TGTGCCAGCAGCTTAGTTCAGGTGGAGACCCAGTACTTC. It encodes CASSLVQVETQYF.

The chain is built from TRBV6-6 and TRBJ1-2; 7 bases align to TRBD1. Germline lookup yields CDR1 MNHNY and CDR2 SVGAGI (reference sequence). This CDR3 is built from 14 residues. The V gene end was trimmed by 6 bases and the J gene end by 4 bases; junction bases not matched to a gene: 8. The CDR3 DNA is TGTGCCAGCAGCCTTAACGGGACAGCCTATGGCTACACCTTC. Its protein is CASSLNGTAYGYTF.

The chain recombines TRBV5-6 with TRBJ2-5; the D gene is possibly TRBD2 (6 bases). V was pared by 0 bases and J by 6 bases, with 21 bases between. CDR3 length: 17 residues. Germline V lookup: CDR1 SGHDT, CDR2 YYEEEE. The CDR3 loop reads CASSLEERDGRYQTQYF. The CDR3 DNA reads as TGTGCCAGCAGCTTGGAAGAGAGAGACGGGAGATACCAGACCCAGTACTTC.

The V gene is TRBV28, the J gene TRBJ2-7; possibly TRBD1 or TRBD2 for D (6 bases each). Germline CDR1 MDHEN, CDR2 SYDVKM. This CDR3 contains 13 residues. Trimming removed 7 bases from V and 2 bases from J, with 12 bases in between. This CDR3 is CASKVGGTYEQYF. In DNA form, the CDR3 reads TGTGCCAGCAAGGTAGGGGGGACCTACGAGCAGTACTTC. Drawing the rest from reference TRBV28 and TRBJ2-7, the complete variable domain is DVKVTQSSRYLVKRTGEKVFLECVQDMDHENMFWYRQDPGLGLRLIYFSYDVKMKEKGDIPEGYSVSREKKERFSLILESASTNQTSMYLCASKVGGTYEQYFGPGTRLTVT.

The chain couples TRBV11-2 to TRBJ2-2, with D unresolved. Germline V gene data show CDR1 as SGHAT and CDR2 as FQNNGV. Trimming stripped 8 bases from V and 1 base from J, with 14 bases between. The CDR3 runs to 15 residues. CDR3 sequence: CASQTQLLNTGELFF. CDR3 in DNA: TGTGCCAGCCAAACCCAATTGTTGAACACCGGGGAGCTGTTTTTT.

This clone was observed a few times. The J gene is TRBJ1-6, the V gene TRBV2; TRBD1 matches 10 bases. Trimming took 5 bases from V and 10 from J; bases not matched to a gene: 8. CDR1 and CDR2 from the germline V gene are SNHLY and FYNNEI. This CDR3 region has 15 residues. Written as DNA, the CDR3 is TGTGCCAGCAGTCTAGGACAGGGGGGTAGATCACCCCTCCACTTT. This translates into CASSLGQGGRSPLHF.

The gene calls are TRBV15 and TRBJ2-5; D perhaps matches TRBD1 (5 bases). The CDR3 contains 13 residues. Germline CDR1 is LNHNV and CDR2 is YYDKDF (reference sequence). The V end lost 0 bases, the J end lost 3 bases, and 5 bases lay between the germline ends. CDR3 sequence reads: CATSRDREETQYF. In DNA form, the CDR3 reads TGTGCCACCAGCAGAGACAGGGAAGAGACCCAGTACTTC.

The V gene is TRBV6-6, the J gene TRBJ2-5, with 9 bases aligning to TRBD2. CDR1 is MNHNY, CDR2 SVGAGI, per germline (reference sequence). The CDR3 is 15 amino acids. Trimming at V came to 7 bases and at J to 0 bases, leaving 6 bases not matched to a gene. In DNA, the CDR3 is TGTGCCAGCACCTCGAGCGGGGGGAACCAAGAGACCCAGTACTTC. Its translation: CASTSSGGNQETQYF.

This chain uses TRBV7-9 with TRBJ2-3, with 7 bases aligning to TRBD2. The CDR3 has 15 amino acids. J was trimmed by 2 bases and V by 3 bases; bases with no gene match: 5. Germline CDR1 reads SEHNR; CDR2 reads FQNEAQ (reference sequence). The DNA of the CDR3 is TGTGCCAGCAGCTTGTCCGGGGACTACACAGATACGCAGTATTTT. It specifies CASSLSGDYTDTQYF.

The genes are TRBV29-1 and TRBJ2-6, with 7 bases that match TRBD1. Germline V gene data show CDR1 as SQVTM and CDR2 as ANQGSEA. Trimming cost V 7 bases and J 3 bases; bases outside gene matches: 15. CDR3 size: 17 residues. CDR3: CSAVRQGPWDGANVLTF. The CDR3 DNA reads TGCAGCGCCGTCCGACAGGGCCCCTGGGATGGGGCCAACGTCCTGACTTTC.

This clone has a single count. The chain combines TRBV27 with TRBJ1-2, with D unresolved. Between the trimmed V and J ends, which lost 0 bases and 5 bases, there was a span of 10 bases. Germline CDR1 is MNHEY and CDR2 is SMNVEV (reference sequence). CDR3 size: 14 residues. The CDR3 DNA reads TGTGCCAGCAGTTTATCGGGCAGAGTGTATGGCTACACCTTC. Translated: CASSLSGRVYGYTF.

This sequence joins TRBV7-9 and TRBJ2-7, with D uncertain. V was cut by 2 bases and J by 0 bases, with 11 bases left in between. The CDR3 contains 15 residues. Germline V gene sequence: CDR1 SEHNR, CDR2 FQNEAQ (reference sequence). In DNA form, the CDR3 reads TGTGCCAGCAGCTTATGGACGGAGAACTCCTACGAGCAGTACTTC. Residues: CASSLWTENSYEQYF.

The chain uses TRBV5-4 and TRBJ2-7, with D maybe TRBD1 (6 bases). V lost 4 bases and J lost 2, with 16 bases in between. The CDR3 loop spans 15 amino acids. CDR1 is SGHNT, CDR2 YYREEE, per germline (reference sequence). The CDR3 region is CASSPTDSFTYEQYF. The DNA of the CDR3 is TGTGCCAGCAGCCCCACGGACAGTTTCACCTACGAGCAGTACTTC.

The rearrangement uses TRBV13 and TRBJ1-6; 7 bases are shared with TRBD1. CDR1 and CDR2 (germline): PRHDT, FYEKMQ (reference sequence). The CDR3 totals 19 residues. The V gene end was trimmed by 4 bases and the J gene end by 7 bases; junction bases not matched to a gene: 19. CDR3 DNA: TGTGCCAGCAGCTCCTCGGCCCTTAACAGGGGCCGCAGAAATTCACCCCTCCACTTT. Protein sequence: CASSSSALNRGRRNSPLHF.

This clone turned up a few times. This CDR3 is also generated by other DNA sequences in the sample. J is TRBJ1-5 and V is TRBV30; D uncertain. This CDR3 has 12 residues. CDR1 is GTSNPN, CDR2 SVGIG, per germline (reference sequence). The V end lost 0 bases, the J end lost 6 bases, and 6 bases lay between the germline ends. For the CDR3, the DNA is TGTGCCTGGAGTGTACGTGGTCAGCCCCAGCATTTT. Its translation is CAWSVRGQPQHF.

V usage is TRBV9 and J usage is TRBJ2-1, with 9 bases identical to TRBD2. The CDR3 has 15 amino acids. Germline-derived CDR1 and CDR2 are SGDLS and YYNGEE. V was pared by 1 base and J by 5 bases, with 4 bases of the junction left unmatched. The CDR3 DNA reads as TGTGCCAGCAGCGTAACGCTAGCGGGGAACAATGAGCAGTTCTTC. Translation gives CASSVTLAGNNEQFF.

V usage is TRBV19 and J usage is TRBJ2-7; 9 positions match TRBD1. CDR3 length: 15 amino acids. After removal of 4 bases from V and 4 bases from J, the junction contained 8 bases not matched to a gene. Germline V gene sequence: CDR1 LNHDA, CDR2 SQIVND (reference sequence). The DNA for the CDR3 is TGTGCCAGTAGTACCGGGACAGGGTCGGGATACGAGCAGTACTTC. Amino acid sequence: CASSTGTGSGYEQYF.

The genes are TRBV11-3 and TRBJ1-2, with a tentative D call TRBD1 (5 bases). Germline V gene sequence: CDR1 SGHNT, CDR2 YENEEA. Trimming stripped 5 bases from V and 5 bases from J, with 9 bases between. This CDR3 has 12 residues. CDR3 region: CASSPGGYGYTF. CDR3 DNA sequence: TGTGCCAGCAGCCCCGGGGGGTATGGCTACACCTTC.

This chain links TRBV5-1 with TRBJ1-2, with D uncertain. The germline CDR1 and CDR2 sequences are SGHRS and YFSETQ. Trimming took 8 bases from V and 0 from J, leaving 17 bases between them. The CDR3 has 15 residues. The CDR3 bases are TGCGCCAGTAAGGGCGCGGACGGCGCTAACTATGGCTACACCTTC. Protein product: CASKGADGANYGYTF.